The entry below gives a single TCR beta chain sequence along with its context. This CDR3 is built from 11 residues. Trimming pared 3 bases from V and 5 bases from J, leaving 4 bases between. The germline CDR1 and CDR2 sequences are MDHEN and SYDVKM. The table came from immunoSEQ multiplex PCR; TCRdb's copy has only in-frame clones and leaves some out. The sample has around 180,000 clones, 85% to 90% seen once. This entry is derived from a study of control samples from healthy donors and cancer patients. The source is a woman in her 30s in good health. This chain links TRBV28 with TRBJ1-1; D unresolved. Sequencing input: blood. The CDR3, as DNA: TGTGCCAGCAGTTTCAGTACTGAAGCTTTCTTT. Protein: CASSFSTEAFF.